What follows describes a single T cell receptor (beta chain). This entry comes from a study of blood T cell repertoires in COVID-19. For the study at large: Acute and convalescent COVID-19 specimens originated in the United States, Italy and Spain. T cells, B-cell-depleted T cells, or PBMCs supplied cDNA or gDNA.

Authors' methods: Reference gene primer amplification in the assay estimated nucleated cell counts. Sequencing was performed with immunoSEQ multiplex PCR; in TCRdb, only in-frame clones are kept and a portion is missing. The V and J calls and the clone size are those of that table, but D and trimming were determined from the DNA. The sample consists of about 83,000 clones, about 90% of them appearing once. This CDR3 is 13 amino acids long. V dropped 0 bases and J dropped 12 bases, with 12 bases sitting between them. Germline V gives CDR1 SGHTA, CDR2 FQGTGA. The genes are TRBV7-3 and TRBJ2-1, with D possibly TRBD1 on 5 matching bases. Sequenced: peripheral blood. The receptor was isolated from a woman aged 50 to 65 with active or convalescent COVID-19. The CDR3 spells CASSLTAGQGQFF. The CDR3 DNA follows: TGTGCCAGCAGCTTAACGGCAGGACAAGGGCAGTTCTTC.